The 24 T cell receptor beta chains presented below share a single source sample, sequenced in a study of blood T cell repertoires in COVID-19 (dated by TCRdb to about 2020). Library method: the immunoSEQ multiplex PCR assay. The clones in this table, taken by TCRdb from immuneACCESS, are in-frame only. Not every clone is retained; where verified, under half of the shortfall comes from an unresolved V gene, and the cause of the rest is unknown. The sample data list about 180,000 clones, and about 90% of these were observed just once. The biggest ten clones account for roughly 1.2% of the sample. Source material: PBMCs or T cells enriched from blood (not recorded which). The receptors shown here come from a human donor with acute COVID-19. The donor label of this sample is uncertain.

The CDR3 loop reads CASSVVSGIGYTF. CDR3 in DNA: TGTGCCAGCAGCGTAGTGAGCGGGATCGGCTACACCTTC. The J gene is TRBJ1-2, the V gene TRBV9; no reliable D call. Germline lookup yields CDR1 SGDLS and CDR2 YYNGEE. V lost 0 bases, J lost 8 bases, and 11 bases lay in between. The CDR3 is 13 amino acids.

The CDR3 DNA is TGTGCCAGCAGCTCGTTGACCCCGACTAGCGGGGGCTTGTACAATGAGCAGTTCTTC. Its translation: CASSSLTPTSGGLYNEQFF. The V gene is TRBV7-9, the J gene TRBJ2-1; 12 bases are shared with TRBD2. The germline V gene has CDR1 SEHNR and CDR2 FQNEAQ (reference sequence). The J segment lost 4 bases and the V segment lost 4 bases, leaving 14 bases of the junction unmatched. The CDR3 has 19 residues.

This chain joins TRBV20-1 and TRBJ1-2; D uncertain. The CDR3 extends over 12 amino acids. The germline V gene encodes CDR1 DFQATT and CDR2 SNEGSKA (reference sequence). V lost 3 bases to trimming and J lost 6 bases, with 11 bases between them. CDR3 sequence: CSASGRGDGYTF. CDR3 in DNA: TGCAGTGCTAGTGGTCGGGGAGATGGCTACACCTTC.

The chain carries TRBV7-6 and TRBJ2-2; 7 positions match TRBD2. Per germline, CDR1 SGHVS and CDR2 FNYEAQ. CDR3 length: 17 amino acids. V lost 5 bases and J lost 2; bases outside the gene matches: 11. The CDR3 DNA reads as TGTGCCAGCAGCCCCCGGGGGAGGGGCCTTAACACCGGGGAGCTGTTTTTT. Its translation is CASSPRGRGLNTGELFF. The full variable domain, its missing parts supplied by reference TRBV7-6 and TRBJ2-2, is GAGVSQSPRYKVTKRGQDVALRCDPISGHVSLYWYRQALGQGPEFLTYFNYEAQQDKSGLPNDRFSAERPEGSISTLTIQRTEQRDSAMYRCASSPRGRGLNTGELFFGEGSRLTVL.

This rearrangement joins TRBV7-9 to TRBJ1-1, with TRBD1 as a possible D gene (6 bases). The V and J ends lost 4 bases and 4 bases respectively, with 16 bases between them. The CDR3 is 15 residues long. Germline values: CDR1 SEHNR, CDR2 FQNEAQ (reference sequence). CDR3 in amino acids: CASSSVTGLGTEAFF. The CDR3 DNA is TGTGCCAGCAGCTCCGTAACAGGGTTGGGCACTGAAGCTTTCTTT.

The rearrangement links TRBV5-1 to TRBJ2-2; D is possibly TRBD1 (6 bases). The CDR3 consists of 14 residues. V shed 4 bases and J shed 1 base, with 8 bases lying between them. Germline V lookup: CDR1 SGHRS, CDR2 YFSETQ. DNA of the CDR3: TGCGCCAGCAGCAAGGGACAGAACACCGGGGAGCTGTTTTTT. It translates to CASSKGQNTGELFF.

The rearrangement uses TRBV2 and TRBJ1-5; D remains ambiguous. The CDR3 runs 15 residues. Germline V CDR1 and CDR2: SNHLY, FYNNEI. V shed 3 bases and J shed 2 bases, with 11 bases lying between them. CDR3 protein: CASSDHQSGNQPQHF. The CDR3, as DNA: TGTGCCAGCAGTGATCACCAGTCCGGCAATCAGCCCCAGCATTTT. Filled out from reference TRBV2 and TRBJ1-5, the complete variable domain reads EPEVTQTPSHQVTQMGQEVILRCVPISNHLYFYWYRQILGQKVEFLVSFYNNEISEKSEIFDDQFSVERPDGSNFTLKIRSTKLEDSAMYFCASSDHQSGNQPQHFGDGTRLSIL.

The V call is TRBV19, the J call TRBJ1-2; 7 bases align to TRBD1. After removal of 7 bases from V and 4 bases from J, the junction contained 12 bases not matched to a gene. The CDR3 length is 15 residues. Germline CDR1 reads LNHDA; CDR2 reads SQIVND (reference sequence). The CDR3 here is CASKGAGDLIYGYTF. The CDR3 DNA is TGTGCCAGTAAGGGGGCAGGGGATTTGATCTATGGCTACACCTTC.

V and J are TRBV7-2 and TRBJ2-7; D is perhaps TRBD2 (6 bases). Germline loops: CDR1 SGHTA, CDR2 FQGNSA. This CDR3 comprises 16 residues. V lost 1 base to trimming and J lost 0 bases, with 13 bases between them. This CDR3 is CASSLEAGRHSYEQYF. CDR3 DNA: TGTGCCAGCAGCTTAGAGGCGGGGCGACACTCCTACGAGCAGTACTTC.

This clone was detected only once. The chain carries TRBV14 and TRBJ2-7; D remains ambiguous. From germline, CDR1 is SGHDN and CDR2 FVKESK. The V gene lost 2 bases and the J gene lost 0 bases, with 20 bases spanning the gap. The CDR3 sequence is 18 residues long. For the CDR3, the DNA is TGTGCCAGCAGCCAAACTGGTCTAGGCCGCCCTCTCTCCTACGAGCAGTACTTC. As protein: CASSQTGLGRPLSYEQYF. The whole variable domain, filled in from reference TRBV14 and TRBJ2-7, reads EAGVTQFPSHSVIEKGQTVTLRCDPISGHDNLYWYRRVMGKEIKFLLHFVKESKQDESGMPNNRFLAERTGGTYSTLKVQPAELEDSGVYFCASSQTGLGRPLSYEQYFGPGTRLTVT.

The chain joins TRBV11-2 to TRBJ1-1, with TRBD1 matching 7 bases. Trimming cost V 5 bases and J 1 base; bases outside gene matches: 10. The CDR3 contains 16 residues. The germline V gene encodes CDR1 SGHAT and CDR2 FQNNGV. The CDR3 DNA is TGTGCCAGCAGCCCCCGGGACAGAGGCCCGAACACTGAAGCTTTCTTT. It codes for CASSPRDRGPNTEAFF.

DNA of the CDR3: TGTGCCAGTAGTATAAGGGCGACAGGGGATCAGCCCCAGCATTTT. It yields the protein CASSIRATGDQPQHF. V is TRBV19 and J is TRBJ1-5; 8 positions agree with TRBD1. Germline CDR1 reads LNHDA; CDR2 reads SQIVND (reference sequence). The CDR3 totals 15 residues. The V and J ends lost 2 bases and 5 bases, in that order; junction bases with no gene match: 5.

In this sample, this clone turned up once. The CDR3 sequence: CASSLGVRWEGDTQYF. The CDR3 region has the DNA TGTGCCAGCAGCTTAGGGGTGAGGTGGGAGGGGGATACGCAGTATTTT. V gene TRBV11-2 combines with J gene TRBJ2-3; 7 nucleotides match TRBD2. This CDR3 spans 16 amino acids. Germline CDR1 SGHAT, CDR2 FQNNGV. The trim removed 1 base at V and 6 bases at J, leaving 10 bases unmatched.

The V and J genes are TRBV4-1 and TRBJ1-1, with 8 bases that match TRBD1. Germline lookup yields CDR1 MGHRA and CDR2 YSYEKL. The CDR3 totals 16 residues. Trimming cost V 6 bases and J 0 bases; bases outside gene matches: 9. DNA of the CDR3: TGCGCCAGCAGTCCCGGACAGGGAACCTTGAACACTGAAGCTTTCTTT. As protein: CASSPGQGTLNTEAFF.

CDR3 sequence: CASSLDRGGNQPQHF. CDR3 in DNA: TGTGCCAGCAGCTTGGACAGGGGCGGCAATCAGCCCCAGCATTTT. V gene TRBV5-8 combines with J gene TRBJ1-5, with 7 bases identical to TRBD1. V lost 0 bases, J lost 2 bases, and 2 bases stayed unmatched. The CDR3 consists of 15 residues. CDR1 SGHTS and CDR2 YDEGEE come from the germline V gene.

This clone appeared once. The chain is built from TRBV6-2 or TRBV6-3 and TRBJ1-2; 12 positions match TRBD1. V was pared by 2 bases and J by 4 bases, with 2 bases of the junction left unmatched. The germline V gene has CDR1 MNHEY and CDR2 SVGEGT. The CDR3 totals 15 residues. The CDR3 spells CASSYAGQGAYGYTF. The CDR3 DNA is TGTGCCAGCAGTTACGCGGGACAGGGGGCCTATGGCTACACCTTC.

V usage is TRBV4-3 and J usage is TRBJ1-6, with D unresolved. The CDR3 spans 15 residues. Deletions cut 1 base from V and 7 bases from J, with 11 bases between. Germline lookup yields CDR1 LGHNA and CDR2 YSLEER. CDR3 loop: CASSQGRSQNSPLHF. The CDR3 DNA follows: TGCGCCAGCAGCCAAGGGAGGTCCCAGAATTCACCCCTCCACTTT.

The chain links TRBV9 to TRBJ1-1; D perhaps matches TRBD1 (6 bases). This CDR3 region has 14 residues. Trimming took 3 bases from V and 5 from J, leaving 14 bases between them. From germline, CDR1 is SGDLS and CDR2 YYNGEE. This chain's CDR3 is CASSASQGRTEAFF. CDR3 bases: TGTGCCAGCAGCGCATCACAGGGCCGGACTGAAGCTTTCTTT.

This clone was seen just once. The chain combines TRBV4-3 with TRBJ2-1, with D possibly TRBD2 on 5 matching bases. Trimming stripped 3 bases from V and 0 bases from J, with 12 bases between. This CDR3 comprises 16 residues. Germline V gene lookup returns CDR1 LGHNA and CDR2 YSLEER. CDR3 coding DNA: TGCGCCAGCAGCCAGGACCGGGATTACTCCTACAATGAGCAGTTCTTC. It yields the protein CASSQDRDYSYNEQFF.

The gene calls are TRBV5-1 and TRBJ2-3, with D maybe TRBD1 (6 bases). Germline values: CDR1 SGHRS, CDR2 YFSETQ. This CDR3 has 14 amino acids. Trimming removed 7 bases from V and 2 bases from J, with 14 bases in between. CDR3 DNA: TGCGCCAGCGAAACAGGGACCCCCACAGATACGCAGTATTTT. Amino acid sequence: CASETGTPTDTQYF.

The gene calls are TRBV6-5 and TRBJ1-2; TRBD1 aligns across 8 bases. The CDR3 sequence is 14 residues long. V shed 3 bases and J 4 bases; nucleotides not matched to a gene: 4. Germline assignment: CDR1 MNHEY and CDR2 SVGAGI. DNA for the CDR3: TGTGCCAGCAGTTATTACAGGGGGTCCTATGGCTACACCTTC. It encodes CASSYYRGSYGYTF.

CDR3 coding DNA: TGCAGCGCCAGGACAGGGAGAGGAACTGAAGCTTTCTTT. Amino acid sequence: CSARTGRGTEAFF. The chain is built from TRBV29-1 and TRBJ1-1, with TRBD1 identical over 8 bases. With V trimmed by 7 bases and J by 5 bases, 9 bases remained unmatched. The CDR3 is made up of 13 amino acids. Germline assignment: CDR1 SQVTM and CDR2 ANQGSEA.

This clone showed up just a few times. This chain uses TRBV9 with TRBJ2-5; D remains unclear. Trimming cost V 1 base and J 0 bases, with 4 bases left between them. Looked up from germline, CDR1 is SGDLS and CDR2 is YYNGEE. The length of the CDR3 is 13 residues. CDR3 sequence (DNA): TGTGCCAGCAGCGTAAACTACCAAGAGACCCAGTACTTC. Its translation: CASSVNYQETQYF. Full variable domain (rest looked up from reference TRBV9 and TRBJ2-5): DSGVTQTPKHLITATGQRVTLRCSPRSGDLSVYWYQQSLDQGLQFLIQYYNGEERAKGNILERFSAQQFPDLHSELNLSSLELGDSALYFCASSVNYQETQYFGPGTRLLVL.

The chain joins TRBV24-1 to TRBJ2-2, with D perhaps TRBD1 (5 bases). CDR1 is KGHDR and CDR2 is SFDVKD in the germline V gene. Trimming removed 2 bases from V and 0 bases from J, with 6 bases in between. This CDR3 spans 15 amino acids. The CDR3 DNA sequence: TGTGCCACCAGTGATTGGACAACGAACACCGGGGAGCTGTTTTTT. Protein product: CATSDWTTNTGELFF.